These T cell receptor beta chains were read from a single sample in a study of cytomegalovirus exposure and HLA in healthy donors. Produced via immunoSEQ multiplex PCR; TCRdb's table is partial and in-frame only. The table has about 92,000 clones, approximately 71% seen once. Input material: PBMCs. These receptors originate from a woman aged 18-30 years in good health and CMV-seropositive. CDR3s include the opening cysteine and the closing phenylalanine or tryptophan. The D gene is left open where the match is weak. Clone sizes are given selectively: once, few, many, or a class where the clone is expanded.

v_call	d_call	clone_size	j_call	cdr3_aa	cdr3_nt
TRBV2	.	few	TRBJ2-7	CASTGQPKYEQYF	TGTGCCAGCACCGGACAGCCCAAATACGAGCAGTACTTC
TRBV7-9	.	.	TRBJ2-1	CASSLGPRLEQFF	TGTGCCAGCAGCTTAGGTCCTAGGCTTGAGCAGTTCTTC
TRBV10-3	.	.	TRBJ1-2	CAISDPGGGQNYGYTF	TGTGCCATCAGTGATCCCGGGGGGGGGCAGAACTATGGCTACACCTTC
TRBV30	.	few	TRBJ2-1	CAWSGRSGSYNEQFF	TGTGCCTGGAGTGGGAGGTCGGGGTCGTACAATGAGCAGTTCTTC
TRBV5-4	.	.	TRBJ1-2	CASSRLQGNYGYTF	TGTGCCAGCAGCCGCTTACAGGGTAACTATGGCTACACCTTC
TRBV27	.	.	TRBJ2-2	CASSLAPRSTGELFF	TGTGCCAGCAGTTTAGCACCTCGTAGCACCGGGGAGCTGTTTTTT
TRBV9	.	.	TRBJ1-3	CASSAWGGSSGNTIYF	TGTGCCAGCAGCGCTTGGGGGGGAAGCTCTGGAAACACCATATATTTT
TRBV18	TRBD2	.	TRBJ2-4	CASSPLATKAGGVKNIQYF	TGTGCCAGCTCACCATTGGCTACCAAAGCGGGAGGGGTCAAAAACATTCAGTACTTC
TRBV28	.	.	TRBJ2-3	CASSPSSLSTDTQYF	TGTGCCAGCAGTCCTTCTTCTTTAAGCACAGATACGCAGTATTTT
TRBV2	.	.	TRBJ1-5	CATRRSLSNQPQHF	TGTGCCACCCGGCGGAGCCTTAGCAATCAGCCCCAGCATTTT
TRBV19	.	once	TRBJ2-2	CASRPGGSVTGELFF	TGTGCCAGCCGACCCGGAGGTAGCGTTACCGGGGAGCTGTTTTTT
TRBV28	.	.	TRBJ1-2	CASKRWGGAAYGYTF	TGTGCCAGCAAAAGATGGGGGGGGGCGGCCTATGGCTACACCTTC
TRBV28	.	.	TRBJ1-5	CASSTGRRQPQHF	TGTGCCAGCAGTACCGGGAGGAGGCAGCCCCAGCATTTT
TRBV7-9	TRBD1	.	TRBJ1-4	CASSSGQGREKLFF	TGTGCCAGCAGCTCCGGACAGGGGAGAGAAAAACTGTTTTTT
TRBV21-1	.	.	TRBJ1-5	CASSKGGQGGSNQPQHF	TGTGCCAGCAGCAAAGGTGGACAGGGGGGTAGCAATCAGCCCCAGCATTTT
TRBV7-7	TRBD2	once	TRBJ2-2	CASSTSGSENTGELFF	TGTGCTAGCAGCACAAGCGGGAGTGAGAACACCGGGGAGCTGTTTTTT
TRBV5-1	TRBD2	.	TRBJ2-7	CASSFLAGERGEQYF	TGCGCCAGCAGTTTTCTAGCGGGAGAACGTGGCGAGCAGTACTTC
TRBV9	.	.	TRBJ2-3	CASSVADTQYF	TGTGCCAGCAGCGTCGCAGATACGCAGTATTTT
TRBV10-3	TRBD2	.	TRBJ2-1	CAISGAGREAGTRDEQFF	TGTGCCATCAGTGGAGCAGGGCGGGAAGCGGGAACGAGGGATGAGCAGTTCTTC
TRBV7-2	.	.	TRBJ1-1	CASSDRRLTEAFF	TGTGCCAGCAGCGACAGACGTCTCACTGAAGCTTTCTTT
TRBV18	TRBD2	.	TRBJ2-3	CASSRGDTDTQYF	TGTGCCAGCTCCCGGGGGGACACAGATACGCAGTATTTT
TRBV7-2	.	.	TRBJ1-3	CASSLDRQPVDTIYF	TGTGCCAGCAGCTTAGATCGACAGCCGGTTGACACCATATATTTT
TRBV5-4	.	once	TRBJ2-7	CASSKGVRGKEDEQYF	TGTGCCAGCAGCAAGGGAGTCAGGGGAAAGGAAGACGAGCAGTACTTC
TRBV27	TRBD1	.	TRBJ1-3	CASSLRQGVNTIYF	TGTGCCAGCAGTTTGCGACAGGGGGTAAACACCATATATTTT